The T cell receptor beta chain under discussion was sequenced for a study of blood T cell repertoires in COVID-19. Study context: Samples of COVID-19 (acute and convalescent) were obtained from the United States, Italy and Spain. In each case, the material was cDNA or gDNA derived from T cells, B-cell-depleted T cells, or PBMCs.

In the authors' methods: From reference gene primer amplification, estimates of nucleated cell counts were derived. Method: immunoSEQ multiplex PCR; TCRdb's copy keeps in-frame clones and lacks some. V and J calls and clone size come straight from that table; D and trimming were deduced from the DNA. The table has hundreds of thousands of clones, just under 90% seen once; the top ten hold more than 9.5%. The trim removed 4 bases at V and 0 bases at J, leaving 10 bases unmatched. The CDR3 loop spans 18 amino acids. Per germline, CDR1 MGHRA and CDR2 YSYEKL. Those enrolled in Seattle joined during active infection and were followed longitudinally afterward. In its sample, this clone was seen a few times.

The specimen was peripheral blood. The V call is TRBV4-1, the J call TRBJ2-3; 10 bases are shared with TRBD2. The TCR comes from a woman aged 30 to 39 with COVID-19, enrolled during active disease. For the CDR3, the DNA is TGCGCCAGCAGCCTCGGTCAGACTAGCGGGCGTAGCACAGATACGCAGTATTTT. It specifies CASSLGQTSGRSTDTQYF.